One TCR beta chain is described in this entry. V lost 5 bases to trimming and J lost 3 bases, with 10 bases between them. This CDR3 is 13 amino acids long. Germline V gives CDR1 MNHNY, CDR2 SVGAGI (reference sequence). These data are taken from a study of blood T cell repertoires in COVID-19. Assay: immunoSEQ multiplex PCR; the TCRdb copy retains only in-frame clones and omits some. The data contain about 300,000 clones, more than 70% of them singletons. The chain combines TRBV6-6 with TRBJ1-2, with D possibly TRBD1 on 6 matching bases. Source material: peripheral blood. This receptor was taken from a woman in her twenties or thirties with COVID-19, enrolled during active disease. The CDR3 reads CASSAGGHYGYTF. The CDR3 bases are TGTGCCAGCAGTGCCGGGGGGCACTATGGCTACACCTTC.